This TCR beta chain was captured by sequencing in a study of cytomegalovirus exposure and HLA in healthy donors. In the case of this clone: The antigen is unknown.

Looked up from germline, CDR1 is LNHDA and CDR2 is SQIVND (reference sequence). The CDR3 consists of 16 residues. V lost 4 bases, J lost 4 bases, and 7 bases stayed unmatched. Produced via immunoSEQ multiplex PCR; TCRdb's table is partial and in-frame only. The data show 250,000 to 300,000 clones, 86% seen once. Study observations and caveats: A classifier reportedly called cytomegalovirus status with high sensitivity and specificity. Cytomegalovirus association was listed for 164 TCR beta chains.

This chain joins TRBV19 and TRBJ2-5; TRBD2 matches at 12 bases. The sequencing sample was made of PBMCs. The TCR sequence derives from a woman in her late teens or twenties in good health and CMV-seronegative. Written as DNA, the CDR3 is TGTGCCAGTAGTAGGGGACTAGCGGGTGGTGGAGAGACCCAGTACTTC. It is translated as CASSRGLAGGGETQYF.